The clone carrying this T cell receptor (beta chain) was observed at least ten times. The data stem from a study of CD4 and CD8 cells across lung adenocarcinoma regions. TCRdb re-analysed the PCR reads in MiXCR, keeping a single row per CDR3 protein. The repertoire holds about 10,000 distinct CDR3 sequences, 45% to 60% seen once, with 33% in the top ten. The receptor was isolated from a male donor with lung adenocarcinoma. The CD4 and CD8 labels of this study may be unreliable. The sequenced sample consisted of CD8+ T cells from the margin of a lung tumor.

The CDR3 sequence is CASSRLAGGPTDTQYF. The CDR3 DNA follows: TGTGCCAGCAGTCGACTGGCGGGGGGGCCCACAGATACGCAGTATTTT. J is TRBJ2-3 and V is TRBV27; 9 bases align to TRBD2. Germline values: CDR1 MNHEY, CDR2 SMNVEV (reference sequence). The CDR3 contains 16 residues. V shed 5 bases, J shed 2 bases, and the junction held 8 bases outside the gene matches.